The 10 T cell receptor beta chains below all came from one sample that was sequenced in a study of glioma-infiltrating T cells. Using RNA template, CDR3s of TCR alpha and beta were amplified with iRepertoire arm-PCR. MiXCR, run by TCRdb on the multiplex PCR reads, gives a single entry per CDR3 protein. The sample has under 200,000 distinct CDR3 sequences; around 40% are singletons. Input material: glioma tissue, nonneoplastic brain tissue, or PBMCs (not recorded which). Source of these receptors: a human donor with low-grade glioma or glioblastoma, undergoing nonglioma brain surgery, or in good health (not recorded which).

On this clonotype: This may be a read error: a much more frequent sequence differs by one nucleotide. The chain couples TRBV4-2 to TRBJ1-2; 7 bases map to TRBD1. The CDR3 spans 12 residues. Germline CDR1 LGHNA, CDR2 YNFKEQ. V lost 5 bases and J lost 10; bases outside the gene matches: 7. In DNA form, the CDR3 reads TGTGCCAGCAGCGTACAGGGGACCGTCTACACCTTC. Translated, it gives CASSVQGTVYTF.

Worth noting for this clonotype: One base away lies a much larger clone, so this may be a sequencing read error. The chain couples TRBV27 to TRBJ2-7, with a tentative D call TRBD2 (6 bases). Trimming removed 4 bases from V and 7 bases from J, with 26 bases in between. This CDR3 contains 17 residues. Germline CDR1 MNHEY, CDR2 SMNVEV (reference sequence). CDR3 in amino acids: CASSSMTCVAAGGEQYF. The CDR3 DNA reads TGTGCCAGCAGTTCTATGACTTGCGTAGCGGCTGGGGGGGAGCAGTACTTC.

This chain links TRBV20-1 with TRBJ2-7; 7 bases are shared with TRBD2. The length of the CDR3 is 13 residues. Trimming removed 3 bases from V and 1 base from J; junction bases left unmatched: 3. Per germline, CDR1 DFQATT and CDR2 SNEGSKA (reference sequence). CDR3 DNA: TGCAGTGCTAGTTCACTAGCGTCCTACGAGCAGTACTTC. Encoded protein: CSASSLASYEQYF.

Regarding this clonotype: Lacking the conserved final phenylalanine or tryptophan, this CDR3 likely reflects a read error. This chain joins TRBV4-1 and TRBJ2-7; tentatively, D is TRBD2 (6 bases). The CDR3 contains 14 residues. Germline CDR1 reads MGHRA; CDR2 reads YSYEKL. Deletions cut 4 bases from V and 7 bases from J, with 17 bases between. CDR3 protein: CASSLTSPLNEQYL. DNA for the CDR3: TGCGCCAGCAGCCTGACTAGTCCCCTAAATGAGCAGTACCTC.

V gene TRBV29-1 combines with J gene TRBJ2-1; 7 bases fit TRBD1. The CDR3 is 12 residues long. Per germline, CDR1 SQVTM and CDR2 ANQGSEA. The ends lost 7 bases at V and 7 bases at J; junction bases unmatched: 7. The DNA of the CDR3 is TGCAGCGCTACGACAGGGCCTAATGAGCAGTTCTTC. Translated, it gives CSATTGPNEQFF.

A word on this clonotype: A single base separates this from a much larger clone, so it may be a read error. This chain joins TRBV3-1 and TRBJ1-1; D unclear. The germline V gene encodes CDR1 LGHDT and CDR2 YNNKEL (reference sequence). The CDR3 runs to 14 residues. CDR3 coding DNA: TGTGCCAGCAGCAAAGAAGTTGGTAACACTGAAGCTTTCTTT. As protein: CASSKEVGNTEAFF.

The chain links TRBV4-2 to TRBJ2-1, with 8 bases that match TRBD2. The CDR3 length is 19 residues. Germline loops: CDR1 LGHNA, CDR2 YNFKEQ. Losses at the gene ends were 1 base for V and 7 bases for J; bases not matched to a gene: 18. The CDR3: CASSQVKASGWNVGNEQFF. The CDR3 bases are TGTGCCAGCAGCCAAGTTAAGGCTAGCGGGTGGAACGTGGGAAATGAGCAGTTCTTC.

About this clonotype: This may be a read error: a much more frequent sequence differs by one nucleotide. The CDR3 protein is CASSLMAANTKAFF. DNA for the CDR3: TGTGCCAGCAGTTTAATGGCAGCGAACACTAAAGCTTTCTTT. The V and J genes are TRBV28 and TRBJ1-1; D gene ambiguous. From germline, CDR1 is MDHEN and CDR2 SYDVKM. CDR3 length equals 14 residues.

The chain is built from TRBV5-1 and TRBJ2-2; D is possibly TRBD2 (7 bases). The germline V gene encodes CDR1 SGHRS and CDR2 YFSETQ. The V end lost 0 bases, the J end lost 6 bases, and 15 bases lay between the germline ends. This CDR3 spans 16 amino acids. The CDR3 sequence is CASSLAEGDYPGELFF. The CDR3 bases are TGCGCCAGCAGCTTGGCCGAGGGGGACTACCCCGGGGAGCTGTTTTTT.

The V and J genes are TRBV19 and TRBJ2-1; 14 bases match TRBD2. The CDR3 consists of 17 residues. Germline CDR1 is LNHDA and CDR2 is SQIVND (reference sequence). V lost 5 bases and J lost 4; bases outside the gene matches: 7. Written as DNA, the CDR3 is TGTGCCAGTAGTGAGACTAGCGGGAGGGCCCTTTACAATGAGCAGTTCTTC. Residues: CASSETSGRALYNEQFF.